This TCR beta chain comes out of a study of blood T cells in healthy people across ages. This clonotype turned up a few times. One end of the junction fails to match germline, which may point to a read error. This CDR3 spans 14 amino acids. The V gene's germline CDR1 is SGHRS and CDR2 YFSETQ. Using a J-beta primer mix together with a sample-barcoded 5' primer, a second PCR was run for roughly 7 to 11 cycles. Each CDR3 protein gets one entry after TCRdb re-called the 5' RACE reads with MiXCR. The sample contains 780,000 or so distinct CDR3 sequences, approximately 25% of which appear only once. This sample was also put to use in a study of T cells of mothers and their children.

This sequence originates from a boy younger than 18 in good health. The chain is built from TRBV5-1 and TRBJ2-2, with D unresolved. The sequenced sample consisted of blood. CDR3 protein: CASSLPANAGELFF. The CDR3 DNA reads TGCGCCAGCAGCTTGCCGGCGAACGCCGGGGAGCTGTTTTTT.